This TCR beta chain was recorded in a study of tumor-infiltrating lymphocytes in oesophageal squamous cell carcinoma. TCRdb ran MiXCR on the PCR reads and lists one entry per CDR3 protein. The sample includes 15,000 to 25,000 distinct CDR3 sequences, around 38% of them seen just once. CDR3 length equals 15 residues. Germline V lookup: CDR1 MDHEN, CDR2 SYDVKM. V dropped 5 bases and J dropped 13 bases, with 24 bases sitting between them. In this sample, this clonotype turned up many times. The sequence was collected from a male donor with esophageal squamous cell carcinoma. The chain uses TRBV28 and TRBJ2-4, with D perhaps matching TRBD1 (5 bases). The specimen was normal esophageal tissue next to the tumor. Written as DNA, the CDR3 is TGTGCCAGCAGTGCCCAAGGGCACAGGTCCGATGAGCAGTACTTC. Translating it yields CASSAQGHRSDEQYF.